This TCR beta chain was recovered during a study of T cells in Graves' hyperthyroidism and ophthalmopathy. This clonotype has ten or more counts. It was RNA transcripts that yielded the amplified TCR beta CDR3 regions. Researchers ran a first-round RT-PCR on the TCR CDR3 using the HTBI primer set. Each CDR3 protein is one row after TCRdb ran MiXCR on the multiplex PCR reads. In the table there are around 600,000 distinct CDR3 sequences, approximately 14% of which are singletons. CDR3 length: 14 amino acids. The junction had 5 bases not matched to a gene; V was cut back by 3 bases and J by 8 bases. CDR1 and CDR2 (germline): MNHNS, SASEGT.

The receptor's source is a woman in her 30s with Graves' hyperthyroidism. The chain has TRBV6-1 and TRBJ2-1; TRBD1 matches at 9 bases. Sequenced: blood. The CDR3 loop is CASSDWDRAYEQFF. CDR3 in DNA: TGTGCCAGCAGTGACTGGGACAGGGCATATGAGCAGTTCTTC.